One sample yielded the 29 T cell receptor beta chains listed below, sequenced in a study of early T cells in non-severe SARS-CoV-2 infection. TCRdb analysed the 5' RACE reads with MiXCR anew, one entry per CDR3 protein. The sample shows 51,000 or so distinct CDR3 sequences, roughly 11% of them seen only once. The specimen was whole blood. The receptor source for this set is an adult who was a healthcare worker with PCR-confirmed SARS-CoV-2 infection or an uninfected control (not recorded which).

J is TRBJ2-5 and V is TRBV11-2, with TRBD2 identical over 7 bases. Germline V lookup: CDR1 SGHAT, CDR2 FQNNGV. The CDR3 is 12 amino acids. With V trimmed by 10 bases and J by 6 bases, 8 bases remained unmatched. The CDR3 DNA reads TGTGCCAAGTCTGGACTAGGAAAGACCCAGTACTTC. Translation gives CAKSGLGKTQYF.

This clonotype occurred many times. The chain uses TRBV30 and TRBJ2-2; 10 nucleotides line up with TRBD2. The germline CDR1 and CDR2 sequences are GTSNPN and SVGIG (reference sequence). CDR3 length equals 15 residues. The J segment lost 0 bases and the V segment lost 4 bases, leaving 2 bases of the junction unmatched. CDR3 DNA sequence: TGTGCCTGGACTAGCGGGGGCTCGAACACCGGGGAGCTGTTTTTT. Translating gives CAWTSGGSNTGELFF.

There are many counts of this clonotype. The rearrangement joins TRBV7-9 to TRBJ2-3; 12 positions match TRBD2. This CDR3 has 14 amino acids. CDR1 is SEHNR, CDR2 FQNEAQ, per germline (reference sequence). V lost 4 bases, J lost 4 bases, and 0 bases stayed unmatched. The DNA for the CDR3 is TGTGCCAGCAGCTGGACTAGCGGGGCAGATACGCAGTATTTT. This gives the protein CASSWTSGADTQYF.

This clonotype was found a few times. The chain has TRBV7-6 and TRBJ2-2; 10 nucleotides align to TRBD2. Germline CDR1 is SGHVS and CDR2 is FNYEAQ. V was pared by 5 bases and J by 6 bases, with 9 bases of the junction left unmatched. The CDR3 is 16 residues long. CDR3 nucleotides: TGTGCCAGCAGCCCCCGGAGCGGGGGGGCTCCCGGGGAGCTGTTTTTT. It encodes CASSPRSGGAPGELFF.

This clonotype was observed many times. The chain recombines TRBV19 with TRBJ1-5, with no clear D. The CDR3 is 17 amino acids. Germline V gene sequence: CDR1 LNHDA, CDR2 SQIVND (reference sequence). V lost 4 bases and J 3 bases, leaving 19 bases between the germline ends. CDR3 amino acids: CASSSGNPGRPNQPQHF. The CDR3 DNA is TGTGCCAGTAGTAGCGGAAATCCTGGACGGCCCAATCAGCCCCAGCATTTT.

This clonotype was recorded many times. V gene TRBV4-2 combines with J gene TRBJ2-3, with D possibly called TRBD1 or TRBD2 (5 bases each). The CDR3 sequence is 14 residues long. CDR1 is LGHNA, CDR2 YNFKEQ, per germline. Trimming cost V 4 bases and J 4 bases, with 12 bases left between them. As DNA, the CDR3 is TGTGCCAGCAGCCGAAGATGGGACGCAGATACGCAGTATTTT. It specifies CASSRRWDADTQYF.

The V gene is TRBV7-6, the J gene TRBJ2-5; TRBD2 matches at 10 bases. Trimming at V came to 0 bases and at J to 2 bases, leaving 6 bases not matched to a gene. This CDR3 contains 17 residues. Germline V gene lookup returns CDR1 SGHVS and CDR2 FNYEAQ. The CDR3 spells CASSLASSGGFQETQYF. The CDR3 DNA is TGTGCCAGCAGCTTAGCGAGTAGCGGGGGGTTTCAAGAGACCCAGTACTTC.

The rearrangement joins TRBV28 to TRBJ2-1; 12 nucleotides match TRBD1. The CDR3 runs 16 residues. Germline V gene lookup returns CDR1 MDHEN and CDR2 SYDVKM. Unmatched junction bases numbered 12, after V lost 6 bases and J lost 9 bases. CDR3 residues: CASRNAGTGGVGEQFF. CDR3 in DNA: TGTGCCAGCAGAAACGCCGGGACAGGGGGCGTGGGTGAGCAGTTCTTC.

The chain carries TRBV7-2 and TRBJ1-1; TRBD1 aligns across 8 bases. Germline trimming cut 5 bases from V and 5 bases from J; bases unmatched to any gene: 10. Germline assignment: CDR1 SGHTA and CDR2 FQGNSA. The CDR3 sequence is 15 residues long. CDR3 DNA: TGTGCCAGCAGCCCTACTACAGGGGGGCGGACTGAAGCTTTCTTT. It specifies CASSPTTGGRTEAFF.

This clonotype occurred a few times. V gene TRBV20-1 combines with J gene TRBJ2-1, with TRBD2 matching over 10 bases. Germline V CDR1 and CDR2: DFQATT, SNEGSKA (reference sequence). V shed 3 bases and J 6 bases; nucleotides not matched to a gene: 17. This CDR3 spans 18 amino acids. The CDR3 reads CSARKLAGGTTLSNEQFF. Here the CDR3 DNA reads TGCAGTGCTAGGAAGTTAGCGGGGGGAACAACCCTCTCCAATGAGCAGTTCTTC.

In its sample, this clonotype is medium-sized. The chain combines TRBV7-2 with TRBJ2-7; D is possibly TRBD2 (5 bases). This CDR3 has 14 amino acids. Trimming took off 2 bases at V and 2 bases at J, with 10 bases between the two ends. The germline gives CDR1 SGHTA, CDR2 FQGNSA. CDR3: CASSLKEGPYEQYF. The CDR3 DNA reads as TGTGCCAGCAGCTTAAAAGAGGGCCCCTACGAGCAGTACTTC.

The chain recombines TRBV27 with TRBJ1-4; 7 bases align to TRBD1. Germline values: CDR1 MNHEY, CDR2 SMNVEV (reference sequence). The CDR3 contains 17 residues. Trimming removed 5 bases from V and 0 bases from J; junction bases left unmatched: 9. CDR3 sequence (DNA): TGTGCCAGCAGTGCAAACAGGGGAGGGGCAACTAATGAAAAACTGTTTTTT. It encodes CASSANRGGATNEKLFF. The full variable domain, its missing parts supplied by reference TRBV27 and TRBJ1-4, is EAQVTQNPRYLITVTGKKLTVTCSQNMNHEYMSWYRQDPGLGLRQIYYSMNVEVTDKGDVPEGYKVSRKEKRNFPLILESPSPNQTSLYFCASSANRGGATNEKLFFGSGTQLSVL.

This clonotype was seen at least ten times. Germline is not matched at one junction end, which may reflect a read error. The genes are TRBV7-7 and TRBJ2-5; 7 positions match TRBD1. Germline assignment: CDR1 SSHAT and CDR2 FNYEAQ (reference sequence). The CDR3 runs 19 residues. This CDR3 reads CASSLEYPPPWTGQETQYF. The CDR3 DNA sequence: TGTGCTAGCAGCTTAGAGTATCCCCCCCCGTGGACAGGTCAAGAGACCCAGTACTTC.

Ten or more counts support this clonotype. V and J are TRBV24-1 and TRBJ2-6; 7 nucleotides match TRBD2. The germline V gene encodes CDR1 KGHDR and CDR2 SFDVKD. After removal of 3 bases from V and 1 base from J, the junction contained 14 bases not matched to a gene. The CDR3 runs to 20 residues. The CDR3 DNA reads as TGTGCCACCAGTGATGCCTCCGTGTGGGACGGGGGGTCTGGGGCCAACGTCCTGACTTTC. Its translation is CATSDASVWDGGSGANVLTF.

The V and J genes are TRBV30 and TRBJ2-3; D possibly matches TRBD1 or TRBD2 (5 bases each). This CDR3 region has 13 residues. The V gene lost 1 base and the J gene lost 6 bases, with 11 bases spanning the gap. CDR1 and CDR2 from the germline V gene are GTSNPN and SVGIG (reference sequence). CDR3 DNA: TGTGCCTGGAGTGGGTTGGGGACGGATACGCAGTATTTT. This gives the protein CAWSGLGTDTQYF.

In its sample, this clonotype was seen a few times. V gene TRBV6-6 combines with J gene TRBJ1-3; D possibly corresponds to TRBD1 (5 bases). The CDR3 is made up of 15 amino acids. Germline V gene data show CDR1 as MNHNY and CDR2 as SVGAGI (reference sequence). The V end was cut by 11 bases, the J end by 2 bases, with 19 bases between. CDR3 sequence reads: CASVGSAGAGNTIYF. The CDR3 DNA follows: TGTGCCTCAGTTGGGTCGGCGGGGGCTGGAAACACCATATATTTT.

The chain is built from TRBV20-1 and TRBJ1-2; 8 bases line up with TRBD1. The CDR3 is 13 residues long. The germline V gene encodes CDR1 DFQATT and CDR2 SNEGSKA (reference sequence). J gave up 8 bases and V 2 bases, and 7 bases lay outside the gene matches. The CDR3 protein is CSARRGQGEGYTF. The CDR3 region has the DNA TGCAGTGCTAGACGAGGACAGGGAGAAGGCTACACCTTC.

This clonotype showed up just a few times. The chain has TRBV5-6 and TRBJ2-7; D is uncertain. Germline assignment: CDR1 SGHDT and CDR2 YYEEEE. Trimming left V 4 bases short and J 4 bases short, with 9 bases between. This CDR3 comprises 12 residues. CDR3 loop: CASSLRTYEQYF. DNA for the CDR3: TGTGCCAGCAGCCTTAGAACGTACGAGCAGTACTTC.

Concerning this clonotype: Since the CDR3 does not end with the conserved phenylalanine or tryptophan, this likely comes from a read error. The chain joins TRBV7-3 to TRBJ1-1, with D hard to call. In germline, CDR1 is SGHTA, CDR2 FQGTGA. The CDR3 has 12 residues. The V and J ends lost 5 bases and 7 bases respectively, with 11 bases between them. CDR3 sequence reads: CASSHAEGEAFL. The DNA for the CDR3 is TGTGCCAGCAGCCACGCCGAGGGTGAAGCTTTCCTT.

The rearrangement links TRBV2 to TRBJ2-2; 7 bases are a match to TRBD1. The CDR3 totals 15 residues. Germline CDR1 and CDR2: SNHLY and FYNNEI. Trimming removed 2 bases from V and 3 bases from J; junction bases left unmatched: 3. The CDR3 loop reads CASSEQQGYTGELFF. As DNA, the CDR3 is TGTGCCAGCAGTGAACAACAGGGGTACACCGGGGAGCTGTTTTTT. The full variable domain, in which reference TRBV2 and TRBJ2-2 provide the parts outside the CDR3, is EPEVTQTPSHQVTQMGQEVILRCVPISNHLYFYWYRQILGQKVEFLVSFYNNEISEKSEIFDDQFSVERPDGSNFTLKIRSTKLEDSAMYFCASSEQQGYTGELFFGEGSRLTVL.

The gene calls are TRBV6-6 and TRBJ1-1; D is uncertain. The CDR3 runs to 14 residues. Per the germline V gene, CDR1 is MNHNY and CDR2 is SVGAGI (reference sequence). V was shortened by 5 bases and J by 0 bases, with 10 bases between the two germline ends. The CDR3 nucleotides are TGTGCCAGCAGTGAACAGAGGATGAACACTGAAGCTTTCTTT. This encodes CASSEQRMNTEAFF.

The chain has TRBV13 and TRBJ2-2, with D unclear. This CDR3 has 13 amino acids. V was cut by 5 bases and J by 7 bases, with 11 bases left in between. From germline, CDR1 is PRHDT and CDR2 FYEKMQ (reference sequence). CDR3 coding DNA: TGTGCCAGCAGCCGTCAGGTTTTCGGGGAGCTGTTTTTT. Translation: CASSRQVFGELFF.

CDR3 DNA: TGTGCCACCTTGAGGCGGGGGAGGTCCGGGGAGCTGTTTTTT. The encoded protein is CATLRRGRSGELFF. J is TRBJ2-2 and V is TRBV28, with 7 bases fitting TRBD2. After removal of 10 bases from V and 6 bases from J, the junction contained 11 bases not matched to a gene. Per germline, CDR1 MDHEN and CDR2 SYDVKM. CDR3 size: 14 residues.

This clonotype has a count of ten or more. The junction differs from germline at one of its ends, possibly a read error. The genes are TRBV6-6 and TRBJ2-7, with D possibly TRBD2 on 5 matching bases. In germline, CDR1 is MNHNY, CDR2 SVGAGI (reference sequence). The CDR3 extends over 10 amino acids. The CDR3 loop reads CASRAQEEDF. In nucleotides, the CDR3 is TGTGCCAGCAGGGCCCAGGAGGAGGACTTC.

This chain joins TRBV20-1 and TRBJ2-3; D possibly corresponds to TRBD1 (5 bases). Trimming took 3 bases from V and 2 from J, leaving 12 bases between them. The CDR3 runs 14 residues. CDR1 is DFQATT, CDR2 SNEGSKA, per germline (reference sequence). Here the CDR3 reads CSARTDPDTDTQYF. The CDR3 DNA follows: TGCAGTGCTAGGACAGATCCGGACACAGATACGCAGTATTTT.

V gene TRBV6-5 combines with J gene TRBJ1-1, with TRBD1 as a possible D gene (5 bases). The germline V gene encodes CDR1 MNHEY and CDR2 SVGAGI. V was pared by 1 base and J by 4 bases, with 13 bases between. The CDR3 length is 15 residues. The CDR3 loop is CASSYFPRGGTEAFF. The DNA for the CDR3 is TGTGCCAGCAGTTACTTTCCTCGCGGGGGCACTGAAGCTTTCTTT.

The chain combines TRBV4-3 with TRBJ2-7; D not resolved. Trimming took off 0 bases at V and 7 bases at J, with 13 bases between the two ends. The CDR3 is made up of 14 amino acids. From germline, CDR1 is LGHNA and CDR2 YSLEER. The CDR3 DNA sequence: TGCGCCAGCAGCCAAGATCGGAAAGCCCGGGAGCAGTACTTC. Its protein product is CASSQDRKAREQYF.

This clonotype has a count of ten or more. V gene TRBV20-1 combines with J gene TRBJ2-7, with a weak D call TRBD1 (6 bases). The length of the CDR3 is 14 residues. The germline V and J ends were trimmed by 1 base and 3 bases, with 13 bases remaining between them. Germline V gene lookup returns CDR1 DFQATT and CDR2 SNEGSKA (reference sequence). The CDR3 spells CSARAKGGFYEQYF. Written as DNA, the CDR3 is TGCAGTGCTAGAGCGAAAGGGGGATTCTACGAGCAGTACTTC.

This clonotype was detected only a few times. The CDR3 nucleotides read TGTGCCAGCAGGCTATTTGGTAGGGGAACTGAAGCTTTCTTT. Translation gives CASRLFGRGTEAFF. The J gene is TRBJ1-1, the V gene TRBV12-3 or TRBV12-4, with D tentatively TRBD1 (5 bases). This CDR3 is built from 14 residues. The germline V and J ends were trimmed by 6 bases and 5 bases, with 16 bases remaining between them.